This paragraph reports one T cell receptor beta chain. Per the original data handling: Quantification of nucleated cells was approximated via reference gene primer amplification. Repertoires were generated with immunoSEQ multiplex PCR, while TCRdb's copy carries only in-frame clones and drops some. The V and J calls and the clone size are those of that table, but D and trimming were determined from the DNA. The table shows 150,000 to 200,000 clones, with about nine tenths occurring only once. The CDR3 has 10 amino acids. Between the trimmed V and J ends, which lost 7 bases and 4 bases, there was a span of 6 bases. Germline V gene sequence: CDR1 SGDLS, CDR2 YYNGEE. The sample comes from a study of blood T cell repertoires in COVID-19. Study at large: From T cells, B-cell-depleted T cells, or PBMCs came the material, which was cDNA or gDNA.

The receptor was derived from a young man who had recovered from COVID-19. Input material: peripheral blood. The chain recombines TRBV9 with TRBJ2-7, with D unresolved. The CDR3 is CASSRYEQYF. The CDR3 DNA is TGTGCCAGCTCCAGGTACGAGCAGTACTTC.